This record concerns one T cell receptor (beta chain) sequence. The target of this receptor is not known. No qualities accompany the bases; no much larger clone lies one base away. Library creation used the immunoSEQ multiplex PCR assay. This is the immuneACCESS table as TCRdb keeps it, with only in-frame sequences that have V and J called. A part of the clones is gone; compared with another copy, unresolved V genes explain less than half, and the rest is unexplained. The sample table shows 55,000 to 80,000 clones, and roughly 94% are seen once. The biggest ten clones account for more than 0.45% of the sample. This sample is part of a study of T cell changes during pregnancy in multiple sclerosis (dated by TCRdb to about 2019). About the study as a whole: The study looked at changes in the T cell repertoire across pregnancy in women with multiple sclerosis.

Via the germline V gene, CDR1 is MNHEY and CDR2 SVGAGI. The CDR3 measures 14 amino acids from cysteine to phenylalanine. CDR3 DNA is the only sequence kept; it has 42 bases, read in frame from the first base. The junction shows trimming of 7 bases on V and 7 bases on J, and the gene matches do not reach 7 bases of it. Recombination joined TRBV6-5 with TRBJ1-6; 7 bases in between match TRBD1. Source: peripheral blood, taken in the third trimester of pregnancy. The TCR originated in a female donor with multiple sclerosis, enrolled in a pregnancy study. For the CDR3, the sequence is CASTETGFNSPLHF. In nucleotide form, the sequence is TGTGCCAGCACCGAGACAGGGTTCAATTCACCCCTCCACTTT.